A single sample is the source of the 27 T cell receptor beta chains below, sequenced in a study of T cells in Graves' hyperthyroidism and ophthalmopathy. Regions amplified from RNA transcripts were the TCR beta CDR3 regions. A first-round RT-PCR of the TCR CDR3 used the HTBI primer set. TCRdb processed the multiplex PCR reads anew with MiXCR; each CDR3 protein has one entry. The data hold around 350,000 distinct CDR3 sequences, with about 19% observed a single time. What was sequenced was blood. These receptors all come from a woman younger than 30 with Graves' hyperthyroidism.

This clonotype occurred many times. As DNA, the CDR3 is TGTGCCAGCAGGCGGGACTACCAAGAGACCCAGTACTTC. Translating gives CASRRDYQETQYF. The chain carries TRBV6-5 and TRBJ2-5, with D possibly TRBD2 on 6 matching bases. Per germline, CDR1 MNHEY and CDR2 SVGAGI. Trimming shortened V by 6 bases and J by 0 bases, and 8 bases separated the two germline ends. The CDR3 runs to 13 residues.

At least ten counts were recorded for this clonotype. The rearrangement uses TRBV6-5 and TRBJ2-2; TRBD1 matches at 8 bases. V trimming: 0 bases; J trimming: 6 bases; junction bases outside the gene matches: 3. This CDR3 has 15 residues. Germline CDR1 and CDR2: MNHEY and SVGAGI. CDR3 protein: CASSYSWTGSGELFF. The CDR3 region has the DNA TGTGCCAGCAGTTACTCCTGGACAGGGTCCGGGGAGCTGTTTTTT.

This clonotype was counted a few times. The V call is TRBV6-5, the J call TRBJ1-2; 11 positions agree with TRBD1. Germline-derived CDR1 and CDR2 are MNHEY and SVGAGI. The CDR3 runs 16 residues. Trimming removed 4 bases from V and 1 base from J; junction bases left unmatched: 5. The CDR3 nucleotides read TGTGCCAGCAGTTGGACAGGGGGCAGGGGTAACTATGGCTACACCTTC. Translated: CASSWTGGRGNYGYTF.

This clonotype was found many times. The V gene is TRBV20-1, the J gene TRBJ1-1; weak D call: TRBD1 (5 bases). CDR1 and CDR2 (germline): DFQATT, SNEGSKA (reference sequence). This CDR3 comprises 12 residues. V lost 5 bases to trimming and J lost 8 bases, with 15 bases between them. DNA of the CDR3: TGCAGTGCTGGAGTCAGGGTTACCGAAGCTTTCTTT. Protein product: CSAGVRVTEAFF.

The rearrangement links TRBV27 to TRBJ1-6; TRBD1 agrees at 9 bases. After removal of 3 bases from V and 9 bases from J, the junction contained 6 bases not matched to a gene. The CDR3 runs 15 residues. CDR1 is MNHEY and CDR2 is SMNVEV in the germline V gene (reference sequence). The CDR3 DNA reads as TGTGCCAGCAGTTTTTGGACAGGGGTTAGTTCACCCCTCCACTTT. Amino acid sequence: CASSFWTGVSSPLHF.

Ten or more counts support this clonotype. This chain links TRBV12-3 or TRBV12-4 with TRBJ2-7, with a tentative D call TRBD1 (5 bases). Trimming left V 3 bases short and J 3 bases short, with 12 bases between. The CDR3 spans 14 residues. This chain's CDR3 is CASSFSGLVYEQYF. CDR3 sequence (DNA): TGTGCCAGCAGTTTTTCAGGGTTGGTCTACGAGCAGTACTTC.

This clonotype was observed at least ten times. The rearrangement joins TRBV20-1 to TRBJ1-2, with TRBD1 identical over 10 bases. In germline, CDR1 is DFQATT, CDR2 SNEGSKA (reference sequence). This CDR3 is built from 15 residues. Trimming removed 1 base from V and 6 bases from J; junction bases left unmatched: 8. The CDR3: CSARAWDRGGDGYTF. CDR3 DNA: TGCAGTGCTAGAGCCTGGGACAGGGGAGGTGATGGCTACACCTTC.

This clonotype was counted at least ten times. Possible read error: a much larger clone is one base away. The V call is TRBV20-1, the J call TRBJ2-5; D gene ambiguous. Trimming shortened V by 3 bases and J by 0 bases, and 5 bases separated the two germline ends. Germline V gene data show CDR1 as DFQATT and CDR2 as SNEGSKA (reference sequence). The CDR3 is made up of 12 amino acids. The CDR3 loop reads CSASRHQETQYF. The CDR3, as DNA: TGCAGTGCTAGCCGGCACCAAGAGACCCAGTACTTC.

This clonotype was counted many times. CDR3 sequence: CASSWPGQGARTGELFF. CDR3 nucleotides: TGTGCCAGCAGTTGGCCGGGACAGGGGGCGCGCACCGGGGAGCTGTTTTTT. The chain recombines TRBV6-5 with TRBJ2-2; TRBD1 matches at 12 bases. Germline V gene lookup returns CDR1 MNHEY and CDR2 SVGAGI. With 4 bases clipped from V and 4 bases from J, the junction kept 7 bases outside the gene matches. The CDR3 extends over 17 amino acids.

Many counts were recorded for this clonotype. The chain's CDR3 is CSASALNYGYTF. CDR3 coding DNA: TGCAGTGCTAGCGCCCTGAACTATGGCTACACCTTC. The chain employs TRBV20-1 and TRBJ1-2; unclear D gene. V lost 3 bases and J 2 bases, leaving 7 bases between the germline ends. The CDR3 consists of 12 residues. Looked up from germline, CDR1 is DFQATT and CDR2 is SNEGSKA (reference sequence).

A few counts support this clonotype. The rearrangement uses TRBV5-1 and TRBJ1-3; 8 bases agree with TRBD1. Germline V lookup: CDR1 SGHRS, CDR2 YFSETQ. V shed 4 bases, J shed 0 bases, and the junction held 6 bases outside the gene matches. This CDR3 is 16 amino acids long. The CDR3 protein is CASSPGQAFSGNTIYF. CDR3 DNA: TGCGCCAGCAGCCCGGGACAGGCTTTCTCTGGAAACACCATATATTTT.

The V call is TRBV28, the J call TRBJ1-2; D not certain. Germline V gene data show CDR1 as MDHEN and CDR2 as SYDVKM. This CDR3 contains 13 residues. V was shortened by 8 bases and J by 2 bases, with 12 bases between the two germline ends. The CDR3: CASFPGVNYGYTF. CDR3 coding DNA: TGTGCCAGCTTTCCTGGAGTAAACTATGGCTACACCTTC.

This clonotype has only a few counts. The chain employs TRBV11-2 and TRBJ1-2; D unclear. Trimming removed 4 bases at V and 8 bases at J, with 17 bases between. The CDR3 covers 14 residues. Germline CDR1 is SGHAT and CDR2 is FQNNGV. The CDR3 here is CASSWSRPPGGYTF. The CDR3 DNA reads TGTGCCAGCAGCTGGAGTCGGCCTCCTGGAGGCTACACCTTC.

This clonotype appeared a single time. This chain links TRBV3-1 with TRBJ2-3; tentatively, D is TRBD1 or TRBD2 (5 bases each). The CDR3 consists of 15 residues. Trimming pared 5 bases from V and 6 bases from J, leaving 18 bases between. The V gene's germline CDR1 is LGHDT and CDR2 YNNKEL (reference sequence). Written as DNA, the CDR3 is TGTGCCAGCAGCTACCCCGGGACCCCCTACGATACGCAGTATTTT. Translation: CASSYPGTPYDTQYF.

The sample holds many counts of this clonotype. The chain uses TRBV11-1 and TRBJ1-2; D unclear. V shed 0 bases and J shed 0 bases, with 11 bases lying between them. The germline V gene has CDR1 SGHAT and CDR2 FQDESV (reference sequence). The CDR3 length is 16 residues. This CDR3 is CASSLARTGSNYGYTF. The CDR3 DNA is TGTGCCAGCAGCTTAGCGCGAACGGGGTCTAACTATGGCTACACCTTC.

This clonotype appeared many times. V usage is TRBV12-3 or TRBV12-4 and J usage is TRBJ2-7, with 11 bases aligning to TRBD1. V dropped 6 bases and J dropped 6; count of bases not matched to a gene: 4. The CDR3 runs to 13 residues. CDR3 amino acids: CASSHGTGGEQYF. CDR3 DNA sequence: TGTGCCAGCAGCCACGGGACAGGGGGCGAGCAGTACTTC.

V usage is TRBV27 and J usage is TRBJ1-2, with D maybe TRBD1 (6 bases). Germline lookup yields CDR1 MNHEY and CDR2 SMNVEV (reference sequence). V lost 5 bases and J 8 bases, leaving 12 bases between the germline ends. The CDR3 has 12 amino acids. CDR3 DNA sequence: TGTGCCAGCAGTCCCGGCGGGGGCGGCTACACCTTC. This codes for CASSPGGGGYTF.

The sample holds a few counts of this clonotype. The chain combines TRBV20-1 with TRBJ1-6; no clear D gene. Germline V gene data show CDR1 as DFQATT and CDR2 as SNEGSKA (reference sequence). CDR3 length: 15 amino acids. V lost 0 bases and J 7 bases, leaving 13 bases between the germline ends. The CDR3 DNA reads TGCAGTGCTAGAGAAGAGGGCGAGATAAATTCACCCCTCCACTTT. As protein: CSAREEGEINSPLHF.

This clonotype was recorded many times. This chain links TRBV5-1 with TRBJ2-7; D possibly uses TRBD1 or TRBD2 (5 bases each). V was clipped by 0 bases and J by 0 bases, with 16 bases between them. Looked up from germline, CDR1 is SGHRS and CDR2 is YFSETQ. The CDR3 is 17 amino acids. The CDR3 nucleotides are TGCGCCAGCAGCTTGGGAGGGGCGAGGAAGAACTCCTACGAGCAGTACTTC. As protein: CASSLGGARKNSYEQYF.

Regarding this clonotype: A clone one base away is much larger, so this may be a read error. V usage is TRBV20-1 and J usage is TRBJ1-5; 8 positions agree with TRBD1. The CDR3 has 13 residues. Germline V gene data show CDR1 as DFQATT and CDR2 as SNEGSKA (reference sequence). The CDR3 DNA reads TGCAGTGCTAGGGGACAGGCGAATCAGCCCCAGCGTTTT. Residues: CSARGQANQPQRF.

V is TRBV25-1 and J is TRBJ1-2; D is unresolved. The CDR3 covers 13 residues. V was trimmed by 2 bases and J by 8 bases, leaving 12 bases between them. Looked up from germline, CDR1 is MGHDK and CDR2 is SYGVNS. The CDR3 DNA reads as TGTGCCAGCAGTGAAACGAGGGCGGGCGGCTACACCTTC. It codes for CASSETRAGGYTF.

The CDR3 loop reads CASSHGGQGNTGELFF. The CDR3 nucleotides read TGTGCCAGCTCACACGGAGGACAGGGTAACACCGGGGAGCTGTTTTTT. The J gene is TRBJ2-2, the V gene TRBV18, with 8 bases identical to TRBD1. Germline trimming cut 4 bases from V and 2 bases from J; bases unmatched to any gene: 6. In germline, CDR1 is KGHSH, CDR2 LQKENI. This CDR3 has 16 amino acids.

This clonotype showed up many times. CDR3 in DNA: TGCAGTGCTATACAGGGGAACACCGGGGAGCTGTTTTTT. Translation: CSAIQGNTGELFF. The chain has TRBV20-1 and TRBJ2-2; D possibly corresponds to TRBD1 (6 bases). Germline assignment: CDR1 DFQATT and CDR2 SNEGSKA (reference sequence). The germline V and J ends were trimmed by 4 bases and 1 base, with 7 bases remaining between them. The CDR3 extends over 13 amino acids.

At least ten counts were recorded for this clonotype. V gene TRBV20-1 combines with J gene TRBJ1-2, with a weak D call TRBD1 (5 bases). V was cut by 8 bases and J by 8 bases, with 15 bases left in between. CDR1 and CDR2 (germline): DFQATT, SNEGSKA (reference sequence). There are 11 residues in the CDR3. The DNA of the CDR3 is TGCAGTATACCAAGGGGTGAGGGCTACACCTTC. Translated: CSIPRGEGYTF.

This clonotype appeared many times. This rearrangement joins TRBV6-5 to TRBJ1-2; no reliable D call. The CDR3 runs to 13 residues. V was clipped by 4 bases and J by 8 bases, with 14 bases between them. The germline V gene has CDR1 MNHEY and CDR2 SVGAGI. CDR3 loop: CASSSQPESGYTF. The CDR3 nucleotides are TGTGCCAGCAGTTCCCAACCTGAGTCGGGCTACACCTTC.

The V call is TRBV6-2 or TRBV6-3, the J call TRBJ1-5; D is perhaps TRBD1 (6 bases). CDR1 is MNHEY, CDR2 SVGEGT, per germline. V dropped 6 bases and J dropped 4 bases, with 13 bases sitting between them. The CDR3 is made up of 14 amino acids. The CDR3, as DNA: TGTGCCAGCAGCCCCGGACAGCCTAATCAGCCCCAGCATTTT. It encodes CASSPGQPNQPQHF.

This clonotype was recorded once. Relative to the germline gene, one junction end is altered; a read error may explain this. This rearrangement joins TRBV6-5 to TRBJ1-2; D ambiguous. This CDR3 contains 17 residues. CDR1 is MNHEY and CDR2 is SVGAGI in the germline V gene. DNA for the CDR3: TGTGCCAGCAGTTACTCGAGGGCGGGCGTACCTAACTATGGTTACACCTTC. Translated, it gives CASSYSRAGVPNYGYTF.